Listed below are T cell receptor beta chains from one sample, sequenced in a study of blood T cell repertoires in COVID-19. Measured with immunoSEQ multiplex PCR; TCRdb has only the in-frame clones, and not every one. The sample lists about 400,000 clones, roughly 90% occurring once. Sequences were obtained from peripheral blood. Receptors originate from a man aged 35 to 55 with acute or convalescent COVID-19. Both conserved end residues are part of each CDR3. A D gene is named only where the DNA matches it firmly. Clone size, where shown, is once, few, many, or a class for clones that have expanded.

clone_size	v_call	j_call	d_call	cdr3_aa	cdr3_nt
-	TRBV27	TRBJ2-7	TRBD2	CASSLSRASGTFYEQYF	TGTGCCAGCAGTTTATCCAGAGCTAGCGGGACCTTCTACGAGCAGTACTTC
-	TRBV7-8	TRBJ1-1	TRBD1	CASSSPRDRRTLNTEAFF	TGTGCCAGCAGCTCACCCCGGGACAGGAGGACCCTGAACACTGAAGCTTTCTTT
-	TRBV10-3	TRBJ2-3	-	CAISEARYTDTQYF	TGTGCCATCAGTGAGGCGAGATACACAGATACGCAGTATTTT
-	TRBV19	TRBJ1-1	-	CASTTTRGAEAFF	TGTGCCAGTACTACTACAAGAGGCGCTGAAGCTTTCTTT
-	TRBV30	TRBJ1-2	-	CAWSVGPNNYGYTF	TGTGCCTGGAGTGTCGGTCCGAACAACTATGGCTACACCTTC
-	TRBV30	TRBJ1-5	-	CAWSARGGLGNQPQHF	TGTGCCTGGAGCGCCCGTGGGGGCCTGGGCAATCAGCCCCAGCATTTT
-	TRBV3-1/TRBV3-2	TRBJ1-1	TRBD1	CASSQTPTGTKAFF	TGTGCCAGCAGCCAAACCCCGACAGGGACGAAAGCTTTCTTT
-	TRBV18	TRBJ2-7	TRBD2	CASSPPRLAGGSSEQYF	TGTGCCAGCTCACCACCTAGACTAGCGGGAGGGAGTTCCGAGCAGTACTTC
once	TRBV3-1/TRBV3-2	TRBJ1-5	-	CASSQPGHGVQPQHF	TGTGCCAGCAGCCAACCGGGACATGGGGTGCAGCCCCAGCATTTT
-	TRBV27	TRBJ1-6	-	CASSLDIGSPLHF	TGTGCCAGCAGTTTGGACATCGGTTCACCCCTCCACTTT
-	TRBV2	TRBJ1-2	-	CASAETGAYYGYTF	TGTGCCAGCGCAGAGACAGGAGCCTACTATGGCTACACCTTC
-	TRBV28	TRBJ2-3	TRBD2	CASRNSGTDTQYF	TGTGCCAGCAGGAATAGCGGGACAGATACGCAGTATTTT
-	TRBV5-1	TRBJ2-7	-	CASGDSGSSYEQYF	TGCGCCAGCGGGGATAGCGGAAGCTCCTACGAGCAGTACTTC
-	TRBV6-5	TRBJ1-1	TRBD1	CASSPGQGVAEAFF	TGTGCCAGCAGTCCCGGACAGGGAGTGGCTGAAGCTTTCTTT
-	TRBV12-3/TRBV12-4	TRBJ1-1	-	CASSHDTKREAFF	TGTGCCAGCAGCCACGATACAAAACGTGAAGCTTTCTTT
-	TRBV5-1	TRBJ1-2	TRBD1	CASSAKPRDRGPGYTF	TGCGCCAGCAGCGCAAAACCCCGGGACAGGGGCCCTGGCTACACCTTC
-	TRBV28	TRBJ2-7	TRBD1	CASSLWQGTGGAGEQYF	TGTGCCAGCAGTTTATGGCAAGGGACAGGGGGCGCGGGGGAGCAGTACTTC
-	TRBV7-3	TRBJ2-1	TRBD2	CASSPLGLAGGPLYNEQFF	TGTGCCAGCAGCCCACTGGGACTAGCGGGGGGGCCCCTCTACAATGAGCAGTTCTTC
-	TRBV5-4	TRBJ2-1	-	CASSPHRDSAYNEQFF	TGTGCCAGCAGCCCCCACCGGGACTCAGCCTACAATGAGCAGTTCTTC
once	TRBV5-4	TRBJ1-4	-	CASSLAVGGNNEKLFF	TGTGCCAGCAGCTTGGCCGTCGGGGGGAATAATGAAAAACTGTTTTTT
-	TRBV7-6	TRBJ1-6	TRBD1	CASSPGQGNSPLHF	TGTGCCAGCAGCCCCGGACAGGGCAATTCACCCCTCCACTTT
-	TRBV27	TRBJ1-3	TRBD1	CASSLDRGGNTIYF	TGTGCCAGCAGTTTAGACAGGGGGGGAAACACCATATATTTT
-	TRBV28	TRBJ2-7	-	CASSLRGSEQYF	TGTGCCAGCAGTTTACGGGGAAGTGAGCAGTACTTC